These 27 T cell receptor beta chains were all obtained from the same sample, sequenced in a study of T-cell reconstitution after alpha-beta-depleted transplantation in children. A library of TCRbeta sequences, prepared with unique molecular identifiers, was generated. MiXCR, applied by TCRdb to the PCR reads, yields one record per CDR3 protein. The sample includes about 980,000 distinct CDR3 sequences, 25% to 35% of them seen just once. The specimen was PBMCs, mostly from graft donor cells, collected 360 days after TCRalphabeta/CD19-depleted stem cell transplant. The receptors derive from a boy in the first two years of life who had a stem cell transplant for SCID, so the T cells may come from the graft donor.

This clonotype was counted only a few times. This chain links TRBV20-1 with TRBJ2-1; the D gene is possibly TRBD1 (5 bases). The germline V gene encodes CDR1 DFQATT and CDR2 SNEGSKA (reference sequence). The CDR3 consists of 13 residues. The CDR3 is CSPTPPGRNEQFF. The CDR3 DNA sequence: TGCAGCCCCACCCCACCAGGGCGGAATGAGCAGTTCTTC.

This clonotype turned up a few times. The CDR3 DNA is TGCGCCAGCAGCTTCCAACAGGAATACAATGAGCAGTTCTTC. It encodes CASSFQQEYNEQFF. This sequence joins TRBV5-1 and TRBJ2-1; possible D gene TRBD1, 5 bases. The CDR3 extends over 14 amino acids. Trimming took 2 bases from V and 4 from J, leaving 10 bases between them. Looked up from germline, CDR1 is SGHRS and CDR2 is YFSETQ.

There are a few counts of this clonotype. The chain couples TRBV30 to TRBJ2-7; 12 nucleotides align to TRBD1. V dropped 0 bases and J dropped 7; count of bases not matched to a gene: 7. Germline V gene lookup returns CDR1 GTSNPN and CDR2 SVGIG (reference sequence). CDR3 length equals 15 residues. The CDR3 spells CAWSVLGQGAGEQYF. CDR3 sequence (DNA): TGTGCCTGGAGTGTACTGGGACAGGGGGCGGGGGAGCAGTACTTC.

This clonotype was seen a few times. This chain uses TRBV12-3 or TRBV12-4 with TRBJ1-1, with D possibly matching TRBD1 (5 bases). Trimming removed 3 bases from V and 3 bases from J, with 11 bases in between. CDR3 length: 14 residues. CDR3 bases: TGTGCCAGCAGTTTGGGCAGACAGTACACTGAAGCTTTCTTT. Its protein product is CASSLGRQYTEAFF.

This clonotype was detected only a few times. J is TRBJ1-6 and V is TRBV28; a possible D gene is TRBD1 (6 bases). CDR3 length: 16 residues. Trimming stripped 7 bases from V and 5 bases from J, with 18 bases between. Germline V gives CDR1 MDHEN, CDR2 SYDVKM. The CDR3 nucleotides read TGTGCCAGCATTGACGGGGGCCTAAGGGATAATTCACCCCTCCACTTT. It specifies CASIDGGLRDNSPLHF.

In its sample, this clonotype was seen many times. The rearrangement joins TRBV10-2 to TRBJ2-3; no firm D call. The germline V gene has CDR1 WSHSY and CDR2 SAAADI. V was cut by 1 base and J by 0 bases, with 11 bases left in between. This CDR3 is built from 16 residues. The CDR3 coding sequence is TGCGCCAGCAGTGAGTGGTCAGTCTCTAGCACAGATACGCAGTATTTT. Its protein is CASSEWSVSSTDTQYF.

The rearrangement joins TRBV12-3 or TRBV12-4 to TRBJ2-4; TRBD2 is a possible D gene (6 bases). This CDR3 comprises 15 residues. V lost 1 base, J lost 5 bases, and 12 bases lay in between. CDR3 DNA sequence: TGTGCCAGCAGTTTAGGAACCAGCGGGCAAAACATTCAGTACTTC. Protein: CASSLGTSGQNIQYF.

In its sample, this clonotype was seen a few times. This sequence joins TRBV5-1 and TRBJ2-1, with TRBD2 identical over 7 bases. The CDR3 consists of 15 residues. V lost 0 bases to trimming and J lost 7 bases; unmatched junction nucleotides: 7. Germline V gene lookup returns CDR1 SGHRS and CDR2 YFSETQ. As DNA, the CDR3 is TGCGCCAGCAGCTTGGTGGCTAGCGGAAAGAATGAGCAGTTCTTC. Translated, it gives CASSLVASGKNEQFF.

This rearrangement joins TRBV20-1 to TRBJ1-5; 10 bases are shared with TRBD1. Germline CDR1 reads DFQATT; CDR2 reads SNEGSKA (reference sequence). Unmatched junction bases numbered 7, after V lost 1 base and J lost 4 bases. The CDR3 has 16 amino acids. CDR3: CSARGQGAGSNQPQHF. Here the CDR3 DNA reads TGCAGTGCTAGAGGACAGGGGGCGGGTTCAAATCAGCCCCAGCATTTT.

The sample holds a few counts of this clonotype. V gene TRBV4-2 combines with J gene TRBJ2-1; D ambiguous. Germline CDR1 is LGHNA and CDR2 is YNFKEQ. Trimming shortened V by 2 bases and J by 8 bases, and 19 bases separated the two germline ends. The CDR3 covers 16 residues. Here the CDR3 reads CASSQPPGRGFDEQFF. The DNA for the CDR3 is TGTGCCAGCAGCCAACCCCCCGGGCGAGGTTTCGATGAGCAGTTCTTC.

DNA of the CDR3: TGTGCCAGCAGCGCGACCTACGTTCAAGAGACCCAGTACTTC. This encodes CASSATYVQETQYF. The V call is TRBV7-2, the J call TRBJ2-5; unclear D gene. Germline CDR1 and CDR2: SGHTA and FQGNSA. V lost 5 bases to trimming and J lost 2 bases, with 12 bases between them. This CDR3 comprises 14 residues.

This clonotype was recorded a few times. CDR3: CATSRGGGGSYGYTF. The CDR3 coding sequence is TGTGCCACCAGCAGAGGTGGAGGGGGCAGCTATGGCTACACCTTC. The J gene is TRBJ1-2, the V gene TRBV15; TRBD1 matches at 7 bases. The V gene end was trimmed by 1 base and the J gene end by 4 bases; junction bases not matched to a gene: 6. Germline V gene lookup returns CDR1 LNHNV and CDR2 YYDKDF (reference sequence). The CDR3 extends over 15 amino acids. Together with reference TRBV15 and TRBJ1-2, the CDR3 gives the full variable domain: DAMVIQNPRYQVTQFGKPVTLSCSQTLNHNVMYWYQQKSSQAPKLLFHYYDKDFNNEADTPDNFQSRRPNTSFCFLDIRSPGLGDTAMYLCATSRGGGGSYGYTFGSGTRLTVV.

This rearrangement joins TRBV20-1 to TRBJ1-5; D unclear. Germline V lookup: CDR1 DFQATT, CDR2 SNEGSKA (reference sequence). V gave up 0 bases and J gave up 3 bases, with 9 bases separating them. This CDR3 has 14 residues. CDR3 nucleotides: TGCAGTGCTAGAGATCCCCAGACCAATCAGCCCCAGCATTTT. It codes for CSARDPQTNQPQHF.

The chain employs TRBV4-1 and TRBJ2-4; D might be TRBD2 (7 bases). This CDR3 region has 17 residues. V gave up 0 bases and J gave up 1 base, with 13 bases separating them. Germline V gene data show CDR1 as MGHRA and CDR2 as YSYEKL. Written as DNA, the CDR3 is TGCGCCAGCAGCCAAGATCGAGGGGGGGTGGCCAAAAACATTCAGTACTTC. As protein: CASSQDRGGVAKNIQYF.

The CDR3 loop is CASKMGWGPYEQYF. In DNA form, the CDR3 reads TGCGCCAGCAAGATGGGATGGGGTCCCTACGAGCAGTACTTC. The rearrangement links TRBV5-1 to TRBJ2-7; D is unclear. Trimming took off 6 bases at V and 2 bases at J, with 15 bases between the two ends. Germline V gene lookup returns CDR1 SGHRS and CDR2 YFSETQ. There are 14 residues in the CDR3.

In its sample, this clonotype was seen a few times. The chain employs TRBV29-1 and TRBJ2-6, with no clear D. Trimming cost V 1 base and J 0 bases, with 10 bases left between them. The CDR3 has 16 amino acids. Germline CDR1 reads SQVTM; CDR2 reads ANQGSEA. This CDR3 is CSVEGHPVSGANVLTF. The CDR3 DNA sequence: TGCAGCGTTGAAGGGCACCCAGTCTCTGGGGCCAACGTCCTGACTTTC.

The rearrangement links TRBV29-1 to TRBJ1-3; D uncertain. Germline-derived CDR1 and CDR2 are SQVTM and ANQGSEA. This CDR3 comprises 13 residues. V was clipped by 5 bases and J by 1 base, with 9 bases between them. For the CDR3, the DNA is TGCAGCGTTACCTGGGGATCTGGAAACACCATATATTTT. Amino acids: CSVTWGSGNTIYF.

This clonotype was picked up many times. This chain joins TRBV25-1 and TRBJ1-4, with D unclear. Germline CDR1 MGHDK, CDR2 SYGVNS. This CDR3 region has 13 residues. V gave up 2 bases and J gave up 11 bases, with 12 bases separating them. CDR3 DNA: TGTGCCAGCAGTGAACCAGGATCGCCGAAACTGTTTTTT. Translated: CASSEPGSPKLFF.

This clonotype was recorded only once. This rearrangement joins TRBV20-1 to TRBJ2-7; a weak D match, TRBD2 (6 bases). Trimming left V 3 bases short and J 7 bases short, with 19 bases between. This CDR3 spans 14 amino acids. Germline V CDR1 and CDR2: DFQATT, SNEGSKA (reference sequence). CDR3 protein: CSASAAGRYGEQYF. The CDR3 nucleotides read TGCAGTGCTAGCGCGGCGGGGCGGTATGGGGAGCAGTACTTC.

CDR3 amino acids: CASSQTRSDLYGYTF. The CDR3 DNA is TGTGCCAGCAGTCAGACTCGTAGCGACCTCTATGGCTACACCTTC. The chain links TRBV6-4 to TRBJ1-2; D is unclear. The germline gives CDR1 MRHNA, CDR2 SNTAGT. V was trimmed by 5 bases and J by 4 bases, leaving 17 bases between them. The CDR3 totals 15 residues.

As DNA, the CDR3 is TGTGCCAGCAGTAGCGCTAGCGGGGGCCTGCGGGAGCTGTTTTTT. It is translated as CASSSASGGLRELFF. The chain combines TRBV2 with TRBJ2-2; 10 bases match TRBD2. J gave up 9 bases and V 5 bases, and 9 bases lay outside the gene matches. Germline lookup yields CDR1 SNHLY and CDR2 FYNNEI. The CDR3 is 15 residues long.

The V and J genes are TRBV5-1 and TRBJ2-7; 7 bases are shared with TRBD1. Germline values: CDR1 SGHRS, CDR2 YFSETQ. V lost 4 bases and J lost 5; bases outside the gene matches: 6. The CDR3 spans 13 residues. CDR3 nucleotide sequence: TGCGCCAGCAGCGTCGGGACAGCAAACGAGCAGTACTTC. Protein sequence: CASSVGTANEQYF.

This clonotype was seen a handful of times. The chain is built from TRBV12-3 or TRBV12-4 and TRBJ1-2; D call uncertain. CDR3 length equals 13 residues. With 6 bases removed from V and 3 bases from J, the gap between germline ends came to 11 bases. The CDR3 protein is CASRHLTHYGYTF. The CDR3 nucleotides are TGTGCCAGCAGGCATCTAACCCACTATGGCTACACCTTC.

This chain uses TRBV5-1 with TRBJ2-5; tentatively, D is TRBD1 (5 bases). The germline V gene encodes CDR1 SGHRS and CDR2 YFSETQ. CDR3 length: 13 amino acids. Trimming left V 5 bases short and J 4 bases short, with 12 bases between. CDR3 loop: CASRRMGLETQYF. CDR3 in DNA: TGCGCCAGCAGGAGGATGGGGCTAGAGACCCAGTACTTC.

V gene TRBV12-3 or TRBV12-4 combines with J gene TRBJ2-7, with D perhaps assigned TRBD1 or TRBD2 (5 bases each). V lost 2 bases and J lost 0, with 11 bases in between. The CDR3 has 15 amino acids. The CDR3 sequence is CASSLWGPFSYEQYF. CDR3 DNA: TGTGCCAGCAGTTTATGGGGACCCTTCTCCTACGAGCAGTACTTC.

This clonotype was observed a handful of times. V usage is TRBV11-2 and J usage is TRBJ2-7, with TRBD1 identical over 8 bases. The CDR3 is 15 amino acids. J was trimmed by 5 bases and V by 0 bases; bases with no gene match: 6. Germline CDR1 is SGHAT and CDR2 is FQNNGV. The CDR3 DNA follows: TGTGCCAGCAGCTTAGATCGGACAGGGCGAGACGAGCAGTACTTC. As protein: CASSLDRTGRDEQYF.

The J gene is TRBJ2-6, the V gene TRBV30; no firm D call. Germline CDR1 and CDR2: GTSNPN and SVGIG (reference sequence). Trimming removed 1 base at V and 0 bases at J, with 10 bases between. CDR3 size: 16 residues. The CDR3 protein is CAWSARGYSGANVLTF. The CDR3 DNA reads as TGTGCCTGGAGTGCTAGAGGTTACTCTGGGGCCAACGTCCTGACTTTC.